Listed below are T cell receptor beta chains from one sample, sequenced in a study of cytomegalovirus exposure and HLA in healthy donors. Libraries were prepared by immunoSEQ multiplex PCR; TCRdb keeps only in-frame clonotypes and omits some of them. Its table lists about 120,000 clones. Sequencing used PBMCs. Receptors were obtained from a man in his late teens or twenties in good health and CMV-seronegative. Both conserved end residues are part of each CDR3. A D gene is named only where the DNA matches it firmly.

CDR3 DNA: TGTGCCAGCAGCCTGCCGGGACTAGCGGGAGTCTCGGCCTACAATGAGCAGTTCTTC
CDR3 protein: CASSLPGLAGVSAYNEQFF
D gene: TRBD2
J gene: TRBJ2-1
V gene: TRBV7-6

CDR3 DNA: TGTGCCAGCAGTGAAACAGGGGGCTTCTCTAACGAGCAGTACTTC
CDR3 protein: CASSETGGFSNEQYF
D gene: TRBD1
J gene: TRBJ2-7
V gene: TRBV25-1

CDR3 DNA: TGTGCCATCAGGACCGGGACTAGCGGGACCGAGCAGTTCTTC
CDR3 protein: CAIRTGTSGTEQFF
D gene: TRBD2
J gene: TRBJ2-1
V gene: TRBV10-3

CDR3 DNA: TGCGCCAGCAGCCCTAGGACAGGGGGCTTAAACTACAATGAGCAGTTCTTC
CDR3 protein: CASSPRTGGLNYNEQFF
D gene: TRBD1
J gene: TRBJ2-1
V gene: TRBV5-1

CDR3 DNA: TGTGCCACCGAGCTGGGGAGGGGGAGGGACACTGAAGCTTTCTTT
CDR3 protein: CATELGRGRDTEAFF
D gene: NA
J gene: TRBJ1-1
V gene: TRBV15

CDR3 DNA: TGTGCCAGTAGTATCGAGAGGTTCTGGGGCTACACCTTC
CDR3 protein: CASSIERFWGYTF
D gene: NA
J gene: TRBJ1-2
V gene: TRBV19

CDR3 DNA: TGTGCCAGCAGTTTCAGCGGCCCATACAATGAGCAGTTCTTC
CDR3 protein: CASSFSGPYNEQFF
D gene: NA
J gene: TRBJ2-1
V gene: TRBV5-6

CDR3 DNA: TGCAGTGCTAGGGAGGTAAATACGCAGTATTTT
CDR3 protein: CSAREVNTQYF
D gene: NA
J gene: TRBJ2-3
V gene: TRBV20-1

CDR3 DNA: TGTGCCAGCAGCCGAAGGGGGCTTGAAGGCTACACCTTC
CDR3 protein: CASSRRGLEGYTF
D gene: TRBD1
J gene: TRBJ1-2
V gene: TRBV7-9

CDR3 DNA: TGTGCCAGTAGCCACAGGTCGGGAGATTCACCCCTCCACTTT
CDR3 protein: CASSHRSGDSPLHF
D gene: NA
J gene: TRBJ1-6
V gene: TRBV19

CDR3 DNA: TGTGCCAGCAGTGAGCTAGCGGGGAGCACAGATACGCAGTATTTT
CDR3 protein: CASSELAGSTDTQYF
D gene: TRBD2
J gene: TRBJ2-3
V gene: TRBV6-4

CDR3 DNA: TGTGCCAGCAGCCCACAGGACCGCTATGGCTACACCTTC
CDR3 protein: CASSPQDRYGYTF
D gene: NA
J gene: TRBJ1-2
V gene: TRBV14

CDR3 DNA: TGTGCCATCAGGAGTCCCGCAGATACGCAGTATTTT
CDR3 protein: CAIRSPADTQYF
D gene: NA
J gene: TRBJ2-3
V gene: TRBV27

CDR3 DNA: TGTGCCTGGTGGGGGGACCTAGGGAGCACTGAAGCTTTCTTT
CDR3 protein: CAWWGDLGSTEAFF
D gene: NA
J gene: TRBJ1-1
V gene: TRBV30

CDR3 DNA: TGTGCTACATTAACCCGGGGACTAGCTATCAATGAGCAGTTCTTC
CDR3 protein: CATLTRGLAINEQFF
D gene: TRBD2
J gene: TRBJ2-1
V gene: TRBV7-7

CDR3 DNA: TGTGCCAGCAGAGGGACAGGGACTGAAAAACTGTTTTTT
CDR3 protein: CASRGTGTEKLFF
D gene: TRBD1
J gene: TRBJ1-4
V gene: TRBV5-6

CDR3 DNA: TGTGCCAGCAGCGTATCCCACAGGGGTGGGGGAAACACCATATATTTT
CDR3 protein: CASSVSHRGGGNTIYF
D gene: TRBD1
J gene: TRBJ1-3
V gene: TRBV9

CDR3 DNA: TGTGCCAGCAGTTCAGCGGAGTTTACTAGCACAGATACGCAGTATTTT
CDR3 protein: CASSSAEFTSTDTQYF
D gene: NA
J gene: TRBJ2-3
V gene: TRBV6-5

CDR3 DNA: TGTGCCAGCAGTCACGGGACTAGCGGTTTCACAGATACGCAGTATTTT
CDR3 protein: CASSHGTSGFTDTQYF
D gene: TRBD2
J gene: TRBJ2-3
V gene: TRBV6-6

CDR3 DNA: TGTGCCTGGAGTGTAACGCGGGCCGAAGCTTTCTTT
CDR3 protein: CAWSVTRAEAFF
D gene: NA
J gene: TRBJ1-1
V gene: TRBV30

CDR3 DNA: TGTGCCAGCAGTTCGACAGGGATCCTCACAGATACGCAGTATTTT
CDR3 protein: CASSSTGILTDTQYF
D gene: TRBD1
J gene: TRBJ2-3
V gene: TRBV27

CDR3 DNA: TGTGCCAGCAGCAGAGCGGGGGGCACAGATACGCAGTATTTT
CDR3 protein: CASSRAGGTDTQYF
D gene: TRBD2
J gene: TRBJ2-3
V gene: TRBV6-4